This T cell receptor beta chain was sequenced in a study of blood T cell repertoires in COVID-19. This CDR3 is built from 14 residues. In germline, CDR1 is LGHDT, CDR2 YNNKEL (reference sequence). The germline V and J ends were trimmed by 1 base and 4 bases, with 10 bases remaining between them. Sequenced by immunoSEQ multiplex PCR; TCRdb stores in-frame clones only, minus some. The sample lists about 64,000 clones, roughly four fifths occurring once. The receptor comes from a man older than 75 with acute or convalescent COVID-19. Sequenced input: peripheral blood. This chain uses TRBV3-1 (or the pseudogene TRBV3-2) with TRBJ1-2; TRBD1 might be the D (5 bases). The CDR3 DNA reads TGTGCCAGCAGCCAAGGCGCGGGGGGCTATGGCTACACCTTC. Residues: CASSQGAGGYGYTF.